The rows below give T cell receptor beta chains drawn from one sample of a study of immune evolution from preneoplasia to lung adenocarcinoma. TCRdb's copy holds only in-frame clones and misses some; the assay was immunoSEQ multiplex PCR. Counted here are around 3,900 clones, around three quarters occurring once; the ten biggest clones make up 14%. The source material was FFPE invasive lung adenocarcinoma tissue. These receptors were obtained from a person aged 70 to 85 with invasive lung adenocarcinoma. Some clones in this sample may be carry-over from other donors' samples. Both conserved end residues are part of each CDR3. Each record gives: D gene, V gene, J gene, clone size, CDR3 protein. A D gene is named only where the DNA matches it firmly. Only some rows state a clone size, as once, few, many or a class for expanded clones.

.	TRBV23-1	TRBJ2-1	.	CASRGHDHNEQFF
TRBD1	TRBV5-1	TRBJ2-1	.	CASSWTGESSYNEQFF
.	TRBV4-1	TRBJ2-2	.	CASSWDLASNTGELFF
TRBD1	TRBV6-5	TRBJ2-7	medium-sized	CASRRTGGYEQYF
.	TRBV4-1	TRBJ1-2	.	CASSQDPVNYGYTF
TRBD2	TRBV6-5	TRBJ2-1	once	CASSPAGSKVLEQFF
TRBD2	TRBV30	TRBJ2-5	.	CAWRPLGLAGIGETQYF
TRBD1	TRBV29-1	TRBJ1-1	once	CSVDRGRNTEAFF
.	TRBV14	TRBJ2-1	.	CASSHGPGQFF
.	TRBV2	TRBJ2-3	.	CASRATGTDTQYF
TRBD1	TRBV10-2	TRBJ1-3	few	CASSERQGPFSGNTIYF
.	TRBV7-2	TRBJ2-3	.	CASSLVGGTDTQYF
TRBD1	TRBV11-2	TRBJ1-2	.	CASSLQGVGYTF
TRBD2	TRBV27	TRBJ2-3	.	CASSPGGRGTQYF
.	TRBV5-1	TRBJ2-5	.	CASSQQAPQETQYF
.	TRBV5-6	TRBJ2-3	once	CASSSPGVADTQYF
.	TRBV5-1	TRBJ2-1	.	CASSSDRGYNEQFF
TRBD2	TRBV19	TRBJ2-7	.	CASSLAGDSSDEQYF
.	TRBV7-9	TRBJ2-1	.	CASSPENEQFF